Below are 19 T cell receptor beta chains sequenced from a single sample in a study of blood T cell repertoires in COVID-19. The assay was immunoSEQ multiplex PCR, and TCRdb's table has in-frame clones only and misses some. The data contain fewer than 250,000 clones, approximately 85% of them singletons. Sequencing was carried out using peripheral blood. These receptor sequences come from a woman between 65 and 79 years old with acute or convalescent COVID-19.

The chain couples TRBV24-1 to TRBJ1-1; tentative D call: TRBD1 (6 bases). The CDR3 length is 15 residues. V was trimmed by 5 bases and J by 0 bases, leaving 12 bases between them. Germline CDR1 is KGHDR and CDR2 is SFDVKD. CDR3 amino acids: CATSAQGPLNTEAFF. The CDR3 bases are TGTGCCACCAGTGCCCAGGGGCCCCTGAACACTGAAGCTTTCTTT.

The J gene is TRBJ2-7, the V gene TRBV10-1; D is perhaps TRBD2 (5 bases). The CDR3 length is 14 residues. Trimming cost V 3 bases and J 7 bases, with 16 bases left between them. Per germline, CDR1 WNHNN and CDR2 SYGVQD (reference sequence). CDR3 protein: CASSDGLEVSEQYF. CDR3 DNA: TGCGCCAGCAGTGATGGGCTGGAGGTCTCAGAGCAGTACTTC.

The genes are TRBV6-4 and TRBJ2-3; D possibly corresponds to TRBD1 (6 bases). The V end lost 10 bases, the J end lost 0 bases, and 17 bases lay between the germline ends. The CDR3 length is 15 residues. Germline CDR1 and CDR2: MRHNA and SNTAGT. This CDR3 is CATDRQGPSTDTQYF. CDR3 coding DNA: TGTGCCACCGACCGGCAGGGGCCTAGCACAGATACGCAGTATTTT.

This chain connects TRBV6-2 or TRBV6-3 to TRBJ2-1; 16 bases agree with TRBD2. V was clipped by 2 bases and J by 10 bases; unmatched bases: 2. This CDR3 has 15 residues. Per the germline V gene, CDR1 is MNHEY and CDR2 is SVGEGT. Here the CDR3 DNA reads TGTGCCAGCAGTTACGGGACTAGCGGGGGGGCCGAGCAGTTCTTC. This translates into CASSYGTSGGAEQFF.

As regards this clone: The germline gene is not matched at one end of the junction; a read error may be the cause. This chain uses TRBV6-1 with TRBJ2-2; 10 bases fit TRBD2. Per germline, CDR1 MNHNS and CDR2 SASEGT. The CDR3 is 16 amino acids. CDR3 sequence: CASSQAGGPGTGELFF. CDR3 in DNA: TGTGCCAGCAGTCAAGCGGGGGGGCCGGGCACCGGGGAGCTGTTTTTT.

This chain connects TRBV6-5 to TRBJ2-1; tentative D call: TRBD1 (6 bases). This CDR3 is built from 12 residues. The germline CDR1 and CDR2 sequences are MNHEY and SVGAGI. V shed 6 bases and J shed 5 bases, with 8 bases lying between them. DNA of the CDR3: TGTGCCAGCAGCAGACAGGACAATGAGCAGTTCTTC. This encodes CASSRQDNEQFF.

The chain's CDR3 is CASSSPPPGGNTGELFF. CDR3 sequence (DNA): TGTGCCAGCAGCTCCCCGCCGCCAGGGGGTAACACCGGGGAGCTGTTTTTT. V gene TRBV11-3 combines with J gene TRBJ2-2, with 7 nucleotides matching TRBD1. Germline lookup yields CDR1 SGHNT and CDR2 YENEEA. The length of the CDR3 is 17 residues. With V trimmed by 4 bases and J by 2 bases, 10 bases remained unmatched.

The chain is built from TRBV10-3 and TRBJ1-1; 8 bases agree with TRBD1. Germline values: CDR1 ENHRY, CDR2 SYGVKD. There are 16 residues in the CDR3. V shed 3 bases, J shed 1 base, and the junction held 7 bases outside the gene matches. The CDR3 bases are TGTGCCATCAGTGATGCAGGGGGCAAGGGGAACACTGAAGCTTTCTTT. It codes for CAISDAGGKGNTEAFF.

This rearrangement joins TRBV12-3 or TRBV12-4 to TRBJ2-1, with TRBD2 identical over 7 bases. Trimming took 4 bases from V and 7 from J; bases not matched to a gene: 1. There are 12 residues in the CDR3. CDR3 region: CASSSRGNEQFF. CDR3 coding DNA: TGTGCCAGCAGTTCGCGGGGGAATGAGCAGTTCTTC.

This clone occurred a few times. CDR3 in amino acids: CASSPAGSEGNQPQHF. For the CDR3, the DNA is TGTGCCAGCAGCCCCGCAGGGTCTGAAGGCAATCAGCCCCAGCATTTT. The chain links TRBV3-1 (or the pseudogene TRBV3-2) to TRBJ1-5, with TRBD1 as a possible D gene (5 bases). V shed 4 bases and J shed 2 bases, with 15 bases lying between them. CDR1 and CDR2 from the germline V gene are LGHDT and YNNKEL (reference sequence). The CDR3 loop spans 16 amino acids.

CDR3 sequence reads: CASSLGGPGGTDTQYF. In nucleotides, the CDR3 is TGTGCCAGCAGCTTGGGGGGGCCAGGAGGCACAGATACGCAGTATTTT. This chain uses TRBV5-4 with TRBJ2-3; D perhaps matches TRBD1 (6 bases). The CDR3 sequence is 16 residues long. The germline V gene encodes CDR1 SGHNT and CDR2 YYREEE (reference sequence). V was clipped by 0 bases and J by 1 base, with 12 bases between them.

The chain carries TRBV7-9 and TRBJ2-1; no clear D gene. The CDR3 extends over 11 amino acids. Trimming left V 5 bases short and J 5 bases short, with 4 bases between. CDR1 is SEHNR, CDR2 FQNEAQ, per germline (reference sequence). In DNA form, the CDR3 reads TGTGCCAGCAGCCCTGACAATGAGCAGTTCTTC. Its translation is CASSPDNEQFF.

This CDR3 is CASRDREVEKLFF. CDR3 DNA: TGTGCCAGCAGGGACAGGGAGGTGGAAAAACTGTTTTTT. V is TRBV6-6 and J is TRBJ1-4, with 8 bases aligning to TRBD1. Germline assignment: CDR1 MNHNY and CDR2 SVGAGI (reference sequence). This CDR3 spans 13 amino acids. V was clipped by 6 bases and J by 8 bases; unmatched bases: 5.

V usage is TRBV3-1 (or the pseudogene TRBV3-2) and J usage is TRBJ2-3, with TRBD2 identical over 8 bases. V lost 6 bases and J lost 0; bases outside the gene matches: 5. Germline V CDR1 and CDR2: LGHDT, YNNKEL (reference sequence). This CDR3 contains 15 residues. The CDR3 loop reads CASRRGGGSTDTQYF. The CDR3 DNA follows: TGTGCCAGCAGAAGGGGCGGGGGGAGCACAGATACGCAGTATTTT.

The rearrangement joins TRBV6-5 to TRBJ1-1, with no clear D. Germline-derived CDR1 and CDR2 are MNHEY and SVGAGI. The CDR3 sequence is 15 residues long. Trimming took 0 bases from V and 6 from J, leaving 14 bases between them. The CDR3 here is CASSYSRYPTSEAFF. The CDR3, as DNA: TGTGCCAGCAGTTACTCGAGGTACCCCACCTCTGAAGCTTTCTTT.

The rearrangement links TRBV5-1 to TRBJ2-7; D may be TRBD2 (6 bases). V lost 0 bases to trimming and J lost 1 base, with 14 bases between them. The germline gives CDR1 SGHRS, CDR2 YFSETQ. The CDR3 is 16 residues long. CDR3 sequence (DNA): TGCGCCAGCAGCTTGGAGGGCGGGGTTCGGTCCTACGAGCAGTACTTC. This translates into CASSLEGGVRSYEQYF.

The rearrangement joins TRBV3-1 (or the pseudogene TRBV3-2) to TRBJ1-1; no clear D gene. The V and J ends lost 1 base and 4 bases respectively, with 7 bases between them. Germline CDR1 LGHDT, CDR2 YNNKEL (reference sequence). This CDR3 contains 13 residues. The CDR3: CASSQVGSTEAFF. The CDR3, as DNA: TGTGCCAGCAGCCAAGTTGGCAGCACTGAAGCTTTCTTT.

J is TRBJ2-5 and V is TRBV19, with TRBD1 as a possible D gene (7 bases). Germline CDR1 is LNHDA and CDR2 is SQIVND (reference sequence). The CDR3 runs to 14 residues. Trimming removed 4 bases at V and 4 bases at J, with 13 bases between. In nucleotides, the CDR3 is TGTGCCAGTAGTACTACAGGGGAGGTAGAGACCCAGTACTTC. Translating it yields CASSTTGEVETQYF.

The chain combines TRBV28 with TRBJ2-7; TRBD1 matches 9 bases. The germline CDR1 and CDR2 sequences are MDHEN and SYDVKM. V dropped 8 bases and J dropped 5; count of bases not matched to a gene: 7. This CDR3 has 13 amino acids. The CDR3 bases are TGTGCCAGCGCGTCCGGGACAGGGAACGAGCAGTACTTC. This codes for CASASGTGNEQYF. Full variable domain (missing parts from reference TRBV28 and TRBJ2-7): DVKVTQSSRYLVKRTGEKVFLECVQDMDHENMFWYRQDPGLGLRLIYFSYDVKMKEKGDIPEGYSVSREKKERFSLILESASTNQTSMYLCASASGTGNEQYFGPGTRLTVT.